In its sample, the clone carrying this T cell receptor beta chain was seen a few times. Its target is not known. The authors extracted RNA and reverse transcribed it into cDNA as the sequencing template. Clones were sequenced by immunoSEQ multiplex PCR, and TCRdb holds only the in-frame ones, with some missing. Among over 250,000 clones listed, around 64% were seen once. This entry is derived from a study of CD8+ T cells in alopecia areata. Broader study findings: Researchers report lesional scalp, most notably alopecia totalis/universalis, outstripped normal scalp in clonality.

The CDR3 is 16 amino acids. Trimming at V came to 3 bases and at J to 5 bases, leaving 11 bases not matched to a gene. Germline CDR1 is SGDLS and CDR2 is YYNGEE. The sample's treatment: oral pan-JAK inhibitor, 5-10 mg twice daily. The sample consisted of CD4+ T cells sorted from blood, taken around week 53, from a patient treated with tofacitinib. The V call is TRBV9, the J call TRBJ2-7; 10 bases align to TRBD1. This sequence originates from a human donor with alopecia areata. CDR3 coding DNA: TGTGCCAGCAGCGCTAGCTCCGGGACAGGGGTCGACGAGCAGTACTTC. Protein: CASSASSGTGVDEQYF. Supplemented by reference TRBV9 and TRBJ2-7, the full variable domain reads DSGVTQTPKHLITATGQRVTLRCSPRSGDLSVYWYQQSLDQGLQFLIQYYNGEERAKGNILERFSAQQFPDLHSELNLSSLELGDSALYFCASSASSGTGVDEQYFGPGTRLTVT.